The entry that follows covers one TCR beta chain sequence. As yet, its antigen is unknown. The sample is drawn from a study of T cell responses to AZD1222 COVID-19 vaccine. Study-wide results and limits: Of spike-specific TCRs, nearly half reportedly target regions left unmutated in variants.

The CDR3 is 10 amino acids. Libraries were prepared by immunoSEQ multiplex PCR; TCRdb keeps only in-frame clonotypes and omits some of them. Of about 93,000 clones detected, about 90% appear once; the ten largest clones hold approximately 15%. Sequenced here: peripheral blood, sampled on day 0 of AZD1222 vaccination. The chain links TRBV21-1 to TRBJ1-2. TRBV21-1 corresponds to a pseudogene. This sequence was found in an adult in good health. CDR3 coding DNA: TGTGCCAGCAGCATCGGGGCCTGCACCTTC. Amino acid sequence: CASSIGACTF.